Listed below are T cell receptor beta chains from one sample, sequenced in a study of shared clonotypes between healthy human individuals. The assay was immunoSEQ multiplex PCR, and TCRdb's table has in-frame clones only and misses some. Of nearly 1 million clones listed, 76% are singletons. The specimen sequenced was memory CD4+ T cells sorted from blood. These TCRs come from a young man in good health. Both conserved end residues are part of each CDR3. The D gene is left open where the match is weak. Clone size, where shown, is once, few, many, or a class for clones that have expanded.

J gene: TRBJ2-1; V gene: TRBV7-9; D gene: .; clone size: .; CDR3 protein: CASSPSKGYEQFF; CDR3 DNA: TGTGCCAGCAGCCCCAGTAAAGGATATGAGCAGTTCTTC
J gene: TRBJ1-4; V gene: TRBV15; D gene: .; clone size: .; CDR3 protein: CATSRRTALGEKLFF; CDR3 DNA: TGTGCCACCAGCAGAAGGACTGCGCTTGGTGAAAAACTGTTTTTT
J gene: TRBJ2-7; V gene: TRBV6-1; D gene: .; clone size: .; CDR3 protein: CASTGDSSYEQYF; CDR3 DNA: TGTGCCAGCACCGGGGACTCCTCTTACGAGCAGTACTTC
J gene: TRBJ2-5; V gene: TRBV2; D gene: .; clone size: .; CDR3 protein: CASRGHVETQYF; CDR3 DNA: TGTGCCAGCAGGGGACACGTCGAGACCCAGTACTTC
J gene: TRBJ2-5; V gene: TRBV10-3; D gene: .; clone size: .; CDR3 protein: CAISESQGGVETQYF; CDR3 DNA: TGTGCCATCAGTGAGTCCCAGGGTGGGGTAGAGACCCAGTACTTC
J gene: TRBJ2-7; V gene: TRBV7-2; D gene: .; clone size: .; CDR3 protein: CASSPHNYEQYF; CDR3 DNA: TGTGCCAGCAGCCCCCATAACTACGAGCAGTACTTC
J gene: TRBJ2-7; V gene: TRBV7-9; D gene: TRBD2; clone size: few; CDR3 protein: CASSLYLAGVPDEQYF; CDR3 DNA: TGTGCCAGCAGCTTATATCTAGCGGGAGTTCCAGACGAGCAGTACTTC
J gene: TRBJ2-1; V gene: TRBV6-1; D gene: .; clone size: few; CDR3 protein: CASSEAPPVVQEQFF; CDR3 DNA: TGTGCCAGCAGTGAAGCCCCTCCGGTGGTTCAGGAGCAGTTCTTC
J gene: TRBJ1-1; V gene: TRBV29-1; D gene: .; clone size: .; CDR3 protein: CSQNRASMNTEAFF; CDR3 DNA: TGCAGCCAAAATCGGGCCAGCATGAACACTGAAGCTTTCTTT
J gene: TRBJ2-3; V gene: TRBV5-1; D gene: TRBD2; clone size: .; CDR3 protein: CASSLTSGGDTQYF; CDR3 DNA: TGCGCCAGCAGCTTGACTAGCGGGGGAGATACGCAGTATTTT
J gene: TRBJ2-4; V gene: TRBV19; D gene: .; clone size: .; CDR3 protein: CASSFTSLGAKNIQYF; CDR3 DNA: TGTGCCAGTAGTTTTACATCTCTCGGAGCCAAAAACATTCAGTACTTC
J gene: TRBJ2-7; V gene: TRBV5-1; D gene: TRBD1; clone size: once; CDR3 protein: CASSPRTGVEQYF; CDR3 DNA: TGCGCCAGCAGCCCCCGGACAGGCGTCGAGCAGTACTTC